The 21 T cell receptor beta chains presented below share a single source sample, sequenced in a study of T cell responses to AZD1222 COVID-19 vaccine. Repertoires were generated with immunoSEQ multiplex PCR, while TCRdb's copy carries only in-frame clones and drops some. The sample consists of more than 150,000 clones, about 93% of them appearing once. Material: peripheral blood, obtained 28 days after the second AZD1222 dose. The receptors were sampled from an adult who received the AZD1222 COVID-19 vaccine.

V and J are TRBV2 and TRBJ1-2, with D possibly matching TRBD1 (5 bases). The V and J ends lost 6 bases and 2 bases respectively, with 19 bases between them. This CDR3 has 16 residues. The germline gives CDR1 SNHLY, CDR2 FYNNEI. Here the CDR3 reads CASSATGPGRNYGYTF. CDR3 in DNA: TGTGCCAGCAGCGCCACAGGACCCGGACGGAACTATGGCTACACCTTC.

The gene calls are TRBV5-1 and TRBJ2-7; TRBD1 matches at 9 bases. The germline gives CDR1 SGHRS, CDR2 YFSETQ. The CDR3 runs to 14 residues. The V and J ends lost 3 bases and 5 bases, in that order; junction bases with no gene match: 6. The DNA of the CDR3 is TGCGCCAGCAGCTCGGGACAGGGCCTGGACGAGCAGTACTTC. Its translation is CASSSGQGLDEQYF. Supplemented by reference TRBV5-1 and TRBJ2-7, the full variable domain reads KAGVTQTPRYLIKTRGQQVTLSCSPISGHRSVSWYQQTPGQGLQFLFEYFSETQRNKGNFPGRFSGRQFSNSRSEMNVSTLELGDSALYLCASSSGQGLDEQYFGPGTRLTVT.

The chain couples TRBV6-5 to TRBJ1-2, with a tentative D call TRBD1 (6 bases). Germline V gene lookup returns CDR1 MNHEY and CDR2 SVGAGI. The CDR3 is 13 residues long. The V gene lost 8 bases and the J gene lost 5 bases, with 15 bases spanning the gap. CDR3 DNA sequence: TGTGCCAGCTTCAGGGGTCTGGCATATGGCTACACCTTC. Amino acids: CASFRGLAYGYTF.

The chain is built from TRBV4-1 and TRBJ1-2; the D gene is possibly TRBD1 (5 bases). The CDR3 loop spans 14 amino acids. Germline V gene data show CDR1 as MGHRA and CDR2 as YSYEKL. The V end was cut by 0 bases, the J end by 4 bases, with 9 bases between. The CDR3 is CASSQEGPGYGYTF. CDR3 DNA sequence: TGCGCCAGCAGCCAAGAGGGGCCAGGCTATGGCTACACCTTC.

In this sample, this clone turned up once. This specimen includes other DNA sequences encoding the same CDR3. The chain couples TRBV3-1 (or the pseudogene TRBV3-2) to TRBJ1-5; D is unclear. V lost 0 bases, J lost 1 base, and 1 base lay in between. The CDR3 is 13 residues long. CDR1 is LGHDT, CDR2 YNNKEL, per germline (reference sequence). The CDR3 protein is CASSQDSNQPQHF. Here the CDR3 DNA reads TGTGCCAGCAGCCAAGACAGCAATCAGCCCCAGCATTTT.

The gene calls are TRBV18 and TRBJ1-5; TRBD1 might be the D (5 bases). V lost 4 bases, J lost 7 bases, and 20 bases lay in between. The CDR3 totals 16 residues. Germline CDR1 and CDR2: KGHSH and LQKENI. The CDR3 spells CASSLSLGGSGQPQHF. For the CDR3, the DNA is TGTGCCAGCTCACTTTCCCTGGGGGGTTCGGGCCAGCCCCAGCATTTT.

The chain is built from TRBV27 and TRBJ1-6, with D perhaps TRBD1 (6 bases). CDR1 and CDR2 (germline): MNHEY, SMNVEV (reference sequence). V was shortened by 3 bases and J by 6 bases, with 9 bases between the two germline ends. This CDR3 has 14 residues. The CDR3 coding sequence is TGTGCCAGCAGTTTTGGGGACACTAATTCACCCCTCCACTTT. Residues: CASSFGDTNSPLHF.

The chain joins TRBV7-9 to TRBJ2-3; 7 positions agree with TRBD2. The CDR3 consists of 16 residues. Germline lookup yields CDR1 SEHNR and CDR2 FQNEAQ (reference sequence). Trimming took 5 bases from V and 4 from J; bases not matched to a gene: 12. This CDR3 is CASSRNAGAIADTQYF. The CDR3 coding sequence is TGTGCCAGCAGCCGTAACGCGGGAGCAATAGCAGATACGCAGTATTTT.

The CDR3 bases are TGTGCCAGCAGCTTTACGGGGGATTCTAGATCCTACAATGAGCAGTTCTTC. It yields the protein CASSFTGDSRSYNEQFF. The rearrangement uses TRBV5-6 and TRBJ2-1; possible D gene TRBD2, 6 bases. The V end was cut by 2 bases, the J end by 1 base, with 16 bases between. Germline lookup yields CDR1 SGHDT and CDR2 YYEEEE. There are 17 residues in the CDR3.

The V call is TRBV28, the J call TRBJ2-5; no firm D call. In germline, CDR1 is MDHEN, CDR2 SYDVKM. The CDR3 loop spans 14 amino acids. V lost 3 bases and J lost 5, with 13 bases in between. The chain's CDR3 is CASSFAGSLETQYF. CDR3 DNA: TGTGCCAGCAGTTTCGCTGGGTCTCTTGAGACCCAGTACTTC. Using reference TRBV28 and TRBJ2-5 for the parts outside the CDR3, the full variable domain is DVKVTQSSRYLVKRTGEKVFLECVQDMDHENMFWYRQDPGLGLRLIYFSYDVKMKEKGDIPEGYSVSREKKERFSLILESASTNQTSMYLCASSFAGSLETQYFGPGTRLLVL.

This chain joins TRBV2 and TRBJ2-5; perhaps D is TRBD1 or TRBD2 (5 bases each). The germline gives CDR1 SNHLY, CDR2 FYNNEI. The CDR3 loop spans 13 amino acids. V lost 7 bases, J lost 1 base, and 10 bases lay in between. CDR3 coding DNA: TGTGCCAGCACTACAGGACTCCAAGAGACCCAGTACTTC. Amino acid sequence: CASTTGLQETQYF.

This clone was seen only once. V usage is TRBV7-3 and J usage is TRBJ1-1; D is unresolved. The CDR3 runs 16 residues. The germline CDR1 and CDR2 sequences are SGHTA and FQGTGA. Deletions cut 0 bases from V and 2 bases from J, with 13 bases between. DNA for the CDR3: TGTGCCAGCAGCTTAACGTACGCGACACTCAACACTGAAGCTTTCTTT. Encoded protein: CASSLTYATLNTEAFF.

CDR3 in amino acids: CSAPTGDTQYF. The CDR3 DNA follows: TGCAGTGCCCCGACAGGGGATACGCAGTATTTT. This rearrangement joins TRBV20-1 to TRBJ2-3; 7 nucleotides line up with TRBD1. The CDR3 has 11 residues. The J segment lost 6 bases and the V segment lost 6 bases, leaving 3 bases of the junction unmatched. Looked up from germline, CDR1 is DFQATT and CDR2 is SNEGSKA (reference sequence).

This clone turned up a few times. This chain uses TRBV6-5 with TRBJ2-7, with 10 bases lining up with TRBD1. Unmatched junction bases numbered 5, after V lost 6 bases and J lost 0 bases. In germline, CDR1 is MNHEY, CDR2 SVGAGI. This CDR3 comprises 15 residues. The CDR3 coding sequence is TGTGCCAGCAGAGCGGGGACAGGGGCCTCCTACGAGCAGTACTTC. Its translation is CASRAGTGASYEQYF.

The chain combines TRBV5-4 with TRBJ2-7; no definite D call. There are 13 residues in the CDR3. Trimming took off 0 bases at V and 5 bases at J, with 9 bases between the two ends. CDR1 and CDR2 (germline): SGHNT, YYREEE (reference sequence). CDR3 nucleotides: TGTGCCAGCAGCTTGGTGGGAAAGGACGAGCAGTACTTC. This translates into CASSLVGKDEQYF.

The V call is TRBV27, the J call TRBJ1-5, with 10 bases identical to TRBD1. The germline V gene has CDR1 MNHEY and CDR2 SMNVEV (reference sequence). The CDR3 runs 15 residues. J gave up 5 bases and V 6 bases, and 7 bases lay outside the gene matches. In DNA, the CDR3 is TGTGCCAGCAGACCGACAGGGGGCAACGATCAGCCCCAGCATTTT. Translation gives CASRPTGGNDQPQHF.

The chain carries TRBV19 and TRBJ1-1; unclear D gene. CDR1 LNHDA and CDR2 SQIVND come from the germline V gene (reference sequence). The CDR3 length is 15 residues. Trimming shortened V by 1 base and J by 1 base, and 10 bases separated the two germline ends. The CDR3 DNA sequence: TGTGCCAGTAGTATAGGTGGAGGGTGGAACACTGAAGCTTTCTTT. It codes for CASSIGGGWNTEAFF.

This chain connects TRBV7-9 to TRBJ1-2, with a possible D match to TRBD1 (5 bases). This CDR3 has 13 amino acids. Per germline, CDR1 SEHNR and CDR2 FQNEAQ (reference sequence). V gave up 5 bases and J gave up 8 bases, with 15 bases separating them. The chain's CDR3 is CASSPGTPEGYTF. The DNA for the CDR3 is TGTGCCAGCAGCCCCGGGACCCCCGAGGGCTACACCTTC.

This sequence joins TRBV28 and TRBJ2-3; D gene ambiguous. Germline V CDR1 and CDR2: MDHEN, SYDVKM. The V gene lost 3 bases and the J gene lost 6 bases, with 7 bases spanning the gap. The CDR3 is 12 residues long. The CDR3 nucleotides are TGTGCCAGCAGTTTTGGCCCCGATACGCAGTATTTT. This sequence encodes CASSFGPDTQYF.

The chain employs TRBV18 and TRBJ1-2; no reliable D call. CDR1 is KGHSH, CDR2 LQKENI, per germline. The CDR3 runs to 13 residues. The ends were cut back, 2 bases at V and 9 bases at J, with 13 bases in the middle. The CDR3 nucleotides read TGTGCCAGCTCACCAAGGAGGGAGGAACGCTACACCTTC. Residues: CASSPRREERYTF.

J is TRBJ1-3 and V is TRBV6-5; D remains unclear. Trimming shortened V by 2 bases and J by 0 bases, and 2 bases separated the two germline ends. The CDR3 totals 13 residues. Germline values: CDR1 MNHEY, CDR2 SVGAGI. For the CDR3, the DNA is TGTGCCAGCAGTTACGGCTCTGGAAACACCATATATTTT. Translation: CASSYGSGNTIYF.